This TCR beta chain is drawn from a study of shared clonotypes between healthy human individuals. Broader study findings: Roughly 5% was the fraction of naive CD4 clonotypes found shared across four donors.

Turning to this clone: Its antigen remains unidentified.

The assay used deep level. On sorted subsets, replicate PCRs used approximately 200 ng DNA, or 25,000 to 35,000 T cell genomes. Method: immunoSEQ multiplex PCR; TCRdb's copy keeps in-frame clones and lacks some. The sample has about 2 million clones; 85% to 95% are singletons. The sample was naive CD4+ T cells sorted from blood. Subset here: CD45RA+ positively selected. The TCR originated in a man aged 18-30 years in good health.

Here the CDR3 DNA reads TGTGCCAGCAGGGGTGGTTCAGATACGCAGTATTTT. Protein product: CASRGGSDTQYF. The chain is built from TRBV6-5 and TRBJ2-3; D is undetermined. From germline, CDR1 is MNHEY and CDR2 SVGAGI. V was trimmed by 6 bases and J by 4 bases, leaving 8 bases between them. This CDR3 has 12 amino acids.